This T cell receptor beta chain was captured in a study of CD8+CD57+ T cells in acquired aplastic anemia. TCR beta VDJ combinations and CDR3 sequences were profiled from genomic DNA. In TCRdb, the reads were re-called with MiXCR into one record per CDR3 protein. The sample includes around 210,000 distinct CDR3 sequences, approximately 65% of them seen just once. Germline-derived CDR1 and CDR2 are SGHTA and FQGTGA. The J segment lost 6 bases and the V segment lost 4 bases, leaving 11 bases of the junction unmatched. This CDR3 has 15 amino acids. Sequencing was done on patients that had shown CD8+CD57+ cell expansion by flow cytometry.

The sample was sorted CD4+, CD8+, or CD8+CD57+ T cells (not recorded which) from PBMCs. The V call is TRBV7-3, the J call TRBJ1-2; 7 bases map to TRBD1. The sequence was collected from a human donor with aplastic anemia. CDR3 amino acids: CASSSKRDRGDGYTF. The CDR3 DNA reads as TGTGCCAGCAGCTCTAAGAGGGACAGAGGGGATGGCTACACCTTC. The entire variable domain, with the rest obtained from reference TRBV7-3 and TRBJ1-2, is as follows: GAGVSQTPSNKVTEKGKYVELRCDPISGHTALYWYRQSLGQGPEFLIYFQGTGAADDSGLPNDRFFAVRPEGSVSTLKIQRTERGDSAVYLCASSSKRDRGDGYTFGSGTRLTVV.